One sample yielded the 14 T cell receptor beta chains listed below, sequenced in a study of blood T cell repertoires in COVID-19. Sequencing was performed with immunoSEQ multiplex PCR; in TCRdb, only in-frame clones are kept and a portion is missing. The repertoire holds about 140,000 clones, with approximately 89% as singletons. Sequenced: peripheral blood. Receptors originate from a woman aged 45-59 years with acute or convalescent COVID-19.

The chain is built from TRBV11-2 and TRBJ2-3, with D hard to call. Germline assignment: CDR1 SGHAT and CDR2 FQNNGV. The CDR3 spans 14 residues. Trimming took off 7 bases at V and 2 bases at J, with 13 bases between the two ends. This CDR3 reads CASTQEVTTDTQYF. Written as DNA, the CDR3 is TGTGCCAGCACCCAAGAGGTTACCACAGATACGCAGTATTTT.

This chain connects TRBV2 to TRBJ1-1; no definite D call. The CDR3 loop spans 13 amino acids. Germline CDR1 and CDR2: SNHLY and FYNNEI. The V end was cut by 6 bases, the J end by 0 bases, with 8 bases between. CDR3: CASRQRLNTEAFF. The CDR3 DNA reads as TGTGCCAGCAGACAGAGATTGAACACTGAAGCTTTCTTT.

The chain is built from TRBV14 and TRBJ2-1; 12 bases map to TRBD2. The CDR3 length is 18 residues. Germline V gene lookup returns CDR1 SGHDN and CDR2 FVKESK. V trimming: 1 base; J trimming: 2 bases; junction bases outside the gene matches: 6. The DNA of the CDR3 is TGTGCCAGCAGCCAAGGAGGGACTAGCGGGTTTGCCTACAATGAGCAGTTCTTC. This sequence encodes CASSQGGTSGFAYNEQFF.

The chain employs TRBV7-3 and TRBJ2-5; 13 positions agree with TRBD2. The CDR3 consists of 15 residues. Germline CDR1 reads SGHTA; CDR2 reads FQGTGA. With V trimmed by 3 bases and J by 5 bases, 3 bases remained unmatched. CDR3 sequence (DNA): TGTGCCAGCAGCTTGACTAGCGGGGGGTTCGAGACCCAGTACTTC. Protein sequence: CASSLTSGGFETQYF.

This chain uses TRBV28 with TRBJ2-7, with 9 nucleotides matching TRBD2. Trimming cost V 5 bases and J 4 bases; bases outside gene matches: 6. The germline V gene encodes CDR1 MDHEN and CDR2 SYDVKM. The CDR3 length is 14 residues. This CDR3 is CASSTPAGGYEQYF. In DNA form, the CDR3 reads TGTGCCAGCAGTACACCAGCGGGAGGATACGAGCAGTACTTC.

J is TRBJ1-2 and V is TRBV25-1, with a weak D call TRBD1 (6 bases). The V gene's germline CDR1 is MGHDK and CDR2 SYGVNS. With 6 bases removed from V and 6 bases from J, the gap between germline ends came to 20 bases. The CDR3 extends over 15 amino acids. CDR3 nucleotides: TGTGCCAGCAGAAGAAACGGGGGGGCGGTGAATGGCTACACCTTC. It yields the protein CASRRNGGAVNGYTF.

The V and J genes are TRBV27 and TRBJ2-1; TRBD2 agrees at 8 bases. CDR3 length: 14 residues. J gave up 7 bases and V 2 bases, and 4 bases lay outside the gene matches. Germline-derived CDR1 and CDR2 are MNHEY and SMNVEV (reference sequence). The CDR3 region has the DNA TGTGCCAGCAGTTTACGGGTAGCGGGGAATGAGCAGTTCTTC. As protein: CASSLRVAGNEQFF.

The J gene is TRBJ2-7, the V gene TRBV5-1; perhaps TRBD2 as D (6 bases). Germline V gene sequence: CDR1 SGHRS, CDR2 YFSETQ. The V gene lost 0 bases and the J gene lost 5 bases, with 15 bases spanning the gap. The CDR3 runs to 15 residues. The CDR3 DNA reads as TGCGCCAGCAGCTTGGATCTAGCGAACAGGAACGAGCAGTACTTC. It encodes CASSLDLANRNEQYF. The full variable domain, rest sourced from reference TRBV5-1 and TRBJ2-7, is KAGVTQTPRYLIKTRGQQVTLSCSPISGHRSVSWYQQTPGQGLQFLFEYFSETQRNKGNFPGRFSGRQFSNSRSEMNVSTLELGDSALYLCASSLDLANRNEQYFGPGTRLTVT.

The J gene is TRBJ1-6, the V gene TRBV14; no firm D call. The length of the CDR3 is 13 residues. V shed 4 bases and J shed 14 bases, with 15 bases lying between them. Per germline, CDR1 SGHDN and CDR2 FVKESK. The DNA of the CDR3 is TGTGCCAGCAGCCTGACTCCGTTTTCGGCCCTCCACTTT. This sequence encodes CASSLTPFSALHF. Drawing the rest from reference TRBV14 and TRBJ1-6, the complete variable domain is EAGVTQFPSHSVIEKGQTVTLRCDPISGHDNLYWYRRVMGKEIKFLLHFVKESKQDESGMPNNRFLAERTGGTYSTLKVQPAELEDSGVYFCASSLTPFSALHFGNGTRLTVT.

The gene calls are TRBV15 and TRBJ1-2; maybe TRBD1 (5 bases). The V gene's germline CDR1 is LNHNV and CDR2 YYDKDF (reference sequence). This CDR3 is 14 amino acids long. V was cut by 0 bases and J by 3 bases, with 8 bases left in between. CDR3 sequence (DNA): TGTGCCACCAGCAGAGATTGGGGCGACTATGGCTACACCTTC. Amino acid sequence: CATSRDWGDYGYTF. Based on the CDR3 plus reference TRBV15 and TRBJ1-2, the full variable domain is DAMVIQNPRYQVTQFGKPVTLSCSQTLNHNVMYWYQQKSSQAPKLLFHYYDKDFNNEADTPDNFQSRRPNTSFCFLDIRSPGLGDTAMYLCATSRDWGDYGYTFGSGTRLTVV.

The chain uses TRBV4-1 and TRBJ1-1; TRBD1 matches at 7 bases. The CDR3 loop spans 16 amino acids. Germline values: CDR1 MGHRA, CDR2 YSYEKL. Trimming took 3 bases from V and 1 from J; bases not matched to a gene: 8. Written as DNA, the CDR3 is TGCGCCAGCAGCCACAGAACCGGGACAGCGAACACTGAAGCTTTCTTT. Translation: CASSHRTGTANTEAFF.

This clone was seen only once. The chain couples TRBV30 to TRBJ2-3; maybe TRBD2 (5 bases). This CDR3 contains 16 residues. V shed 0 bases and J shed 1 base, with 14 bases lying between them. Germline V gene data show CDR1 as GTSNPN and CDR2 as SVGIG (reference sequence). CDR3 sequence: CAWSVRPGRGTDTQYF. The CDR3 DNA reads TGTGCCTGGAGTGTACGGCCGGGGAGAGGCACAGATACGCAGTATTTT.

CDR3 protein: CASEDRSYEQYF. CDR3 DNA sequence: TGTGCCAGCGAGGACAGGTCCTACGAGCAGTACTTC. The V gene is TRBV7-9, the J gene TRBJ2-7, with 7 bases aligning to TRBD1. Germline assignment: CDR1 SEHNR and CDR2 FQNEAQ (reference sequence). V gave up 8 bases and J gave up 1 base; unmatched junction bases: 2. The CDR3 contains 12 residues.

The gene calls are TRBV15 and TRBJ1-2, with TRBD1 identical over 9 bases. With V trimmed by 0 bases and J by 4 bases, 9 bases remained unmatched. The CDR3 consists of 17 residues. Germline values: CDR1 LNHNV, CDR2 YYDKDF (reference sequence). CDR3 bases: TGTGCCACCAGCAGAGATCTGGGGACAGGGTTACCCTATGGCTACACCTTC. This sequence encodes CATSRDLGTGLPYGYTF.